A selection of T cell receptor beta chains follows, all from one sample in a study of identical twins. A single record per CDR3 protein comes from TCRdb applying MiXCR to the 5' RACE reads. The sample records approximately 690,000 distinct CDR3 sequences, 6.1% being singletons. The sequenced material came from naive T cells sorted from blood. These TCRs come from a man younger than 35 in good health. The CDR3 runs from the conserved cysteine through the conserved F or W. A D gene is named only where the DNA matches it firmly. Size is omitted from some rows. Given values are once, few, many or a class for expanded clones.

len	j_gene	d_gene	abundance	v_gene	CDR3aa	CDR3nt
16	TRBJ1-1	TRBD1	.	TRBV12-5	CASGLAAGQPNTEAFF	TGTGCTAGTGGTTTGGCCGCGGGACAGCCGAACACTGAAGCTTTCTTT
14	TRBJ1-1	.	.	TRBV29-1	CSVGGPDRNTEAFF	TGCAGCGTGGGGGGACCAGACCGGAACACTGAAGCTTTCTTT
16	TRBJ2-3	.	many	TRBV5-1	CASSLALGAYTDTQYF	TGCGCCAGCAGCTTGGCCCTAGGGGCTTACACAGATACGCAGTATTTT
15	TRBJ1-1	TRBD1	.	TRBV12-3/TRBV12-4	CASSSRTGGWTEAFF	TGTGCCAGCAGTTCCAGGACAGGAGGATGGACTGAAGCTTTCTTT
11	TRBJ1-6	.	few	TRBV28	CASRGREALHF	TGTGCCAGCAGGGGGAGGGAGGCCCTCCACTTT
16	TRBJ2-3	TRBD1	many	TRBV20-1	CSAKTRDRGNTDTQYF	TGCAGTGCTAAAACCCGGGACAGGGGGAACACAGATACGCAGTATTTT
18	TRBJ2-6	.	few	TRBV20-1	CSARDHTGINSGANVLTF	TGCAGTGCTAGAGATCATACAGGAATTAACTCTGGGGCCAACGTCCTGACTTTC
14	TRBJ1-2	.	few	TRBV24-1	CATSDPWQGVGYTF	TGTGCCACCAGTGATCCCTGGCAGGGAGTAGGCTACACCTTC
17	TRBJ2-2	TRBD1	.	TRBV20-1	CSALEDLDRGLTGELFF	TGCAGTGCTCTTGAAGACCTGGACAGGGGGCTCACCGGGGAGCTGTTTTTT
12	TRBJ1-2	.	many	TRBV7-8	CASSQTTNGYTF	TGTGCCAGCAGCCAGACAACGAATGGCTACACCTTC
17	TRBJ2-3	TRBD2	many	TRBV4-2	CASSLRLAGEGTDTQYF	TGTGCCAGCAGCCTTAGACTAGCGGGAGAGGGCACAGATACGCAGTATTTT
15	TRBJ2-2	TRBD2	.	TRBV5-1	CASSPGLAGSGELFF	TGCGCCAGCAGCCCGGGACTAGCGGGGTCCGGGGAGCTGTTTTTT
14	TRBJ1-4	.	many	TRBV7-2	CASSLPGTPEKLFF	TGTGCCAGCAGCTTACCAGGGACGCCTGAAAAACTGTTTTTT
12	TRBJ2-5	.	many	TRBV29-1	CSVEDQAETQYF	TGCAGCGTTGAAGATCAGGCAGAGACCCAGTACTTC
15	TRBJ2-2	.	.	TRBV12-3/TRBV12-4	CASSFRSPGTGELFF	TGTGCCAGCAGTTTCAGGAGCCCGGGCACCGGGGAGCTGTTTTTT
17	TRBJ1-4	TRBD1	.	TRBV4-1	CASSQNRGQGGGEKLFF	TGCGCCAGCAGCCAGAACCGTGGACAGGGAGGAGGTGAAAAACTGTTTTTT
16	TRBJ2-5	TRBD1	.	TRBV3-1	CASSQGRTGTLETQYF	TGTGCCAGCAGCCAAGGGCGGACAGGGACCTTAGAGACCCAGTACTTC
19	TRBJ2-1	TRBD2	many	TRBV28	CASSLIGTSGRGSYNEQFF	TGTGCCAGCAGTTTAATCGGAACTAGCGGGAGGGGCTCCTACAATGAGCAGTTCTTC
20	TRBJ2-1	.	few	TRBV5-1	CASSFGRRTVNPSSYNEQFF	TGCGCCAGCAGCTTTGGACGGCGAACGGTAAACCCGAGCTCCTACAATGAGCAGTTCTTC
13	TRBJ1-5	.	many	TRBV28	CASSLSGDQPQHF	TGTGCCAGCAGTTTATCGGGGGATCAGCCCCAGCATTTT
18	TRBJ2-1	TRBD2	many	TRBV4-1	CASSQDPWEGSSYNEQFF	TGCGCCAGCAGCCAAGACCCGTGGGAGGGGAGCTCCTACAATGAGCAGTTCTTC
12	TRBJ2-7	.	few	TRBV7-2	CASSVTSGTTYF	TGTGCCAGCAGCGTAACCTCCGGGACCACGTACTTC
14	TRBJ2-3	.	few	TRBV12-5	CASGLGPFPDTQYF	TGTGCTAGTGGTTTGGGGCCATTCCCAGATACGCAGTATTTT
16	TRBJ2-2	TRBD1	few	TRBV5-1	CASSPLRDRGKGELFF	TGCGCCAGCAGCCCCCTCCGAGACAGGGGAAAGGGGGAGCTGTTTTTT
15	TRBJ2-7	.	many	TRBV15	CATSRPAGRAYEQYF	TGTGCCACCAGCAGGCCGGCGGGTCGAGCTTACGAGCAGTACTTC
13	TRBJ2-1	.	many	TRBV29-1	CSASASLVNEQFF	TGCAGCGCTTCAGCGAGTTTAGTAAATGAGCAGTTCTTC
15	TRBJ2-1	TRBD2	many	TRBV3-1	CASSDGLAGMNEQFF	TGTGCCAGCAGCGACGGACTAGCGGGTATGAATGAGCAGTTCTTC
13	TRBJ2-1	.	many	TRBV7-9	CASSPGQYNEQFF	TGTGCCAGCAGCCCGGGACAATACAATGAGCAGTTCTTC
14	TRBJ2-1	TRBD1	many	TRBV24-1	CASQPGQVGNEQFF	TGTGCCTCTCAACCGGGACAGGTGGGCAATGAGCAGTTCTTC
14	TRBJ1-5	.	few	TRBV27	CATRTRNSNQPQHF	TGTGCCACCCGGACGCGTAATAGCAATCAGCCCCAGCATTTT
14	TRBJ2-3	TRBD2	few	TRBV10-3	CATESGTVGDTQYF	TGTGCCACGGAAAGCGGGACCGTTGGGGATACGCAGTATTTT
16	TRBJ2-3	.	many	TRBV12-3/TRBV12-4	CASSFPAAGATDTQYF	TGTGCCAGCAGTTTTCCTGCGGCAGGGGCCACAGATACGCAGTATTTT
12	TRBJ1-2	.	many	TRBV5-6	CASSSRDYGYTF	TGTGCCAGCAGCTCTCGTGACTATGGCTACACCTTC
18	TRBJ2-6	TRBD2	.	TRBV4-2	CASSPRLAGGSEANVLTF	TGTGCCAGCAGCCCTCGACTAGCGGGAGGATCTGAGGCCAACGTCCTGACTTTC
13	TRBJ2-1	.	many	TRBV4-3	CASSQEWRNEQFF	TGCGCCAGCAGCCAAGAGTGGCGGAATGAGCAGTTCTTC
15	TRBJ2-5	.	.	TRBV27	CASSPWDTRKETQYF	TGTGCCAGCAGTCCCTGGGACACCAGAAAAGAGACCCAGTACTTC
14	TRBJ1-1	.	many	TRBV7-8	CASSLVGVGAEAFF	TGTGCCAGCAGCTTAGTTGGGGTAGGGGCTGAAGCTTTCTTT